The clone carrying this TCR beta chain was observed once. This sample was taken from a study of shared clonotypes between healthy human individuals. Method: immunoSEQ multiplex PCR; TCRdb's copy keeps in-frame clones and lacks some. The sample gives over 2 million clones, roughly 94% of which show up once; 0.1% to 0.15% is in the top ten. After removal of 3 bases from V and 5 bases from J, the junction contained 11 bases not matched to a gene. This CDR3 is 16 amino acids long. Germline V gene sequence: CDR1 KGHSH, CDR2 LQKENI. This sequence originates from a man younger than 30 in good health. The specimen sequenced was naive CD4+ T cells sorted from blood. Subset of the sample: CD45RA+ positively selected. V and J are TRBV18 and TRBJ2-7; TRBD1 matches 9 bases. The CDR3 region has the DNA TGTGCCAGCTCACCCTTCTCCGGGACAGGGAATCACGAGCAGTACTTC. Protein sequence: CASSPFSGTGNHEQYF.